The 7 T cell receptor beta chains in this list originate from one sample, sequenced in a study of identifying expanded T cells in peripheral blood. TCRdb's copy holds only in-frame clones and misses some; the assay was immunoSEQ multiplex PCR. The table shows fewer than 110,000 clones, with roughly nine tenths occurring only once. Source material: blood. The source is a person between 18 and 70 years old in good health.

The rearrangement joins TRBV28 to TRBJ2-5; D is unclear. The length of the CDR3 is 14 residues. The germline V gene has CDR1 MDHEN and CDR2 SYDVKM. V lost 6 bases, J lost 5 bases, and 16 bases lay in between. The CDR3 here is CASSHSGLGETQYF. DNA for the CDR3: TGTGCCAGCAGCCACTCAGGTCTTGGGGAGACCCAGTACTTC.

The CDR3 protein is CASSRTSGGQETQYF. The CDR3 bases are TGTGCCAGCAGCAGGACTAGCGGGGGCCAAGAGACCCAGTACTTC. The V call is TRBV6-4, the J call TRBJ2-5; 13 bases line up with TRBD2. The germline CDR1 and CDR2 sequences are MRHNA and SNTAGT. The CDR3 consists of 15 residues. The V gene end was trimmed by 6 bases and the J gene end by 1 base; junction bases not matched to a gene: 2.

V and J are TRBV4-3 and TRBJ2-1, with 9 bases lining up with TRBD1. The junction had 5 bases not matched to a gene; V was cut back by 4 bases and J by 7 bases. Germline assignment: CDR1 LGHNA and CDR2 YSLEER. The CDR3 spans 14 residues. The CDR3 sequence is CASSPGDRVNEQFF. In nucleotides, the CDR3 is TGCGCCAGCAGCCCTGGGGACAGGGTAAATGAGCAGTTCTTC.

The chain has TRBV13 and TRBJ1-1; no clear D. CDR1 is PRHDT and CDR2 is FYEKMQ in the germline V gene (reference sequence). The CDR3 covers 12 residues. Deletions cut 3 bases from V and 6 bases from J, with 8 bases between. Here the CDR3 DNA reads TGTGCCAGCAGCTTCAGTAAGGCTGAAGCTTTCTTT. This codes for CASSFSKAEAFF.

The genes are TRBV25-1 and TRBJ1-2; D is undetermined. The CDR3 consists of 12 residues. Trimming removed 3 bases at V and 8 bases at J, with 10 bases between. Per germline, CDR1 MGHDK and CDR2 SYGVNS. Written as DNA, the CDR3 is TGTGCCAGCAGTGACCAGGCCTCGGGCTACACCTTC. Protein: CASSDQASGYTF.

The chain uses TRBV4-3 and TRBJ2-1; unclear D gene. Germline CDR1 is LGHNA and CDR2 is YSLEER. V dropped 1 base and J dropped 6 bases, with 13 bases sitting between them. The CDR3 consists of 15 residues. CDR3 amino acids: CASSQGGPVGNEQFF. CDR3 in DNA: TGCGCCAGCAGCCAAGGAGGTCCGGTGGGCAATGAGCAGTTCTTC.

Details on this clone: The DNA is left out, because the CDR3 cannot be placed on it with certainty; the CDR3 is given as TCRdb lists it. Here the CDR3 reads CASSKGEVGQGTGEQFF. The rearrangement joins TRBV21-1 to TRBJ2-1; the listed D gene, TRBD1, was not tested against the DNA. TRBV21-1 is tagged as a pseudogene. The CDR3 numbers 17 amino acids, ends counted.